The 32 T cell receptor beta chains below were found in one sample sequenced in a study of OX40 agonist ivuxolimab in advanced cancers. Sequencing used immunoSEQ multiplex PCR; TCRdb keeps in-frame clones, though not all of them. The data show 55,000 to 80,000 clones, approximately 81% seen once. Sequenced material: CD4+ or CD8+ T cells sorted from blood, taken in a trial of the OX40 agonist ivuxolimab. All receptors derive from an adult with an advanced solid tumor such as melanoma, head and neck, liver or kidney cancer.

The chain couples TRBV7-8 to TRBJ1-1; 8 positions agree with TRBD1. Unmatched junction bases numbered 12, after V lost 4 bases and J lost 11 bases. The CDR3 runs to 14 residues. CDR1 SGHVS and CDR2 FQNEAQ come from the germline V gene. In DNA, the CDR3 is TGTGCCAGCAGCTCCGGACAGGGCTTCTCCTACGCTTTCTTT. It is translated as CASSSGQGFSYAFF. Full variable domain (outside the CDR3, taken from reference TRBV7-8 and TRBJ1-1): GAGVSQSPRYKVAKRGQDVALRCDPISGHVSLFWYQQALGQGPEFLTYFQNEAQLDKSGLPSDRFFAERPEGSVSTLKIQRTQQEDSAVYLCASSSGQGFSYAFFGQGTRLTVV.

The rearrangement uses TRBV6-5 and TRBJ1-1; D is possibly TRBD1 (6 bases). Trimming took off 6 bases at V and 8 bases at J, with 13 bases between the two ends. Germline V gives CDR1 MNHEY, CDR2 SVGAGI. This CDR3 is built from 12 residues. CDR3 protein: CASSRIGGEAFF. CDR3 nucleotides: TGTGCCAGCAGCCGAATAGGGGGGGAAGCTTTCTTT.

This sequence joins TRBV30 and TRBJ1-4; tentative D call: TRBD1 (6 bases). The V end lost 4 bases, the J end lost 5 bases, and 11 bases lay between the germline ends. CDR1 is GTSNPN and CDR2 is SVGIG in the germline V gene (reference sequence). CDR3 length: 13 residues. The CDR3 nucleotides are TGTGCCTGGAATCGACAGGCAAATGAAAAACTGTTTTTT. This codes for CAWNRQANEKLFF.

This clone was seen a handful of times. The V gene is TRBV7-2, the J gene TRBJ1-1; D call uncertain. Germline CDR1 and CDR2: SGHTA and FQGNSA. The CDR3 contains 11 residues. Trimming took off 10 bases at V and 0 bases at J, with 6 bases between the two ends. The CDR3 nucleotides read TGTGCCATTGGGGTGAACACTGAAGCTTTCTTT. As protein: CAIGVNTEAFF.

J is TRBJ2-3 and V is TRBV4-3; 8 bases line up with TRBD2. The J segment lost 2 bases and the V segment lost 4 bases, leaving 11 bases of the junction unmatched. This CDR3 contains 17 residues. Germline V CDR1 and CDR2: LGHNA, YSLEER. CDR3 protein: CASSLLGSSGSTDTQYF. Written as DNA, the CDR3 is TGCGCCAGCAGCCTCCTCGGATCTAGCGGGTCCACAGATACGCAGTATTTT.

V usage is TRBV9 and J usage is TRBJ1-1; D is unclear. CDR1 is SGDLS and CDR2 is YYNGEE in the germline V gene. V lost 0 bases, J lost 3 bases, and 12 bases lay in between. This CDR3 has 15 amino acids. The CDR3 sequence: CASSVGGASYTEAFF. The CDR3 coding sequence is TGTGCCAGCAGCGTAGGTGGAGCCAGCTACACTGAAGCTTTCTTT.

This clone was detected only a few times. The V gene is TRBV18, the J gene TRBJ2-3, with D possibly being TRBD1 (5 bases). Germline assignment: CDR1 KGHSH and CDR2 LQKENI. The CDR3 length is 17 residues. V lost 3 bases, J lost 4 bases, and 20 bases lay in between. The CDR3 DNA sequence: TGTGCCAGCTCACCGGTCCCGCCGGACACCTCAGCAGATACGCAGTATTTT. This sequence encodes CASSPVPPDTSADTQYF.

This clone was counted between two and nine times. This sample includes further DNA sequences coding for the same CDR3. V usage is TRBV7-2 and J usage is TRBJ1-2, with D possibly being TRBD1 (5 bases). This CDR3 spans 12 amino acids. V lost 3 bases to trimming and J lost 4 bases, with 6 bases between them. Per the germline V gene, CDR1 is SGHTA and CDR2 is FQGNSA. For the CDR3, the DNA is TGTGCCAGCAGCTTCCAGGGCTATGGCTACACCTTC. Amino acid sequence: CASSFQGYGYTF.

This chain connects TRBV29-1 to TRBJ1-2; TRBD1 aligns across 12 bases. The CDR3 covers 17 residues. The V gene end was trimmed by 7 bases and the J gene end by 4 bases; junction bases not matched to a gene: 16. Germline loops: CDR1 SQVTM, CDR2 ANQGSEA. This chain's CDR3 is CSGHVVGQGAGGYGYTF. Here the CDR3 DNA reads TGCAGCGGCCACGTCGTGGGACAGGGGGCCGGGGGCTATGGCTACACCTTC.

The gene calls are TRBV15 and TRBJ2-5; D not certain. Matching the DNA end better, TRBJ2-7 makes the J call doubtful. Germline values: CDR1 LNHNV, CDR2 YYDKDF (reference sequence). CDR3 length: 13 residues. The CDR3 coding sequence is TGTGCCACCAGCAGAGCGGGTTTATACGAGCAGTACTTC. Its protein is CATSRAGLYEQYF.

The genes are TRBV11-3 and TRBJ2-5, with a tentative D call TRBD1 (6 bases). V was clipped by 0 bases and J by 1 base, with 15 bases between them. This CDR3 contains 17 residues. Germline values: CDR1 SGHNT, CDR2 YENEEA. The CDR3 protein is CASSLDGSRDTQETQYF. The CDR3 DNA is TGTGCCAGCAGCTTAGATGGGTCCCGGGACACCCAAGAGACCCAGTACTTC.

V gene TRBV6-1 combines with J gene TRBJ2-5, with a weak D call TRBD2 (5 bases). Germline V lookup: CDR1 MNHNS, CDR2 SASEGT. This CDR3 region has 14 residues. The V end was cut by 1 base, the J end by 4 bases, with 10 bases between. CDR3 amino acids: CASSEGGMGETQYF. In DNA, the CDR3 is TGTGCCAGCAGTGAAGGAGGGATGGGAGAGACCCAGTACTTC.

The CDR3 nucleotides are TGTGCCTGGGGGAGGCAGGGAGGCTCACCCCTCCACTTT. It translates to CAWGRQGGSPLHF. The chain uses TRBV30 and TRBJ1-6; maybe TRBD1 (5 bases). Trimming took off 5 bases at V and 10 bases at J, with 15 bases between the two ends. The CDR3 extends over 13 amino acids. Germline CDR1 reads GTSNPN; CDR2 reads SVGIG (reference sequence).

This clone was seen only once. This rearrangement joins TRBV11-2 to TRBJ2-7, with TRBD2 identical over 7 bases. The CDR3 consists of 17 residues. The V and J ends lost 1 base and 2 bases, in that order; junction bases with no gene match: 11. Germline V gene sequence: CDR1 SGHAT, CDR2 FQNNGV. CDR3 sequence: CASSLVGLAVPPYEQYF. In DNA, the CDR3 is TGTGCCAGCAGCTTAGTTGGGCTAGCGGTCCCCCCCTACGAGCAGTACTTC.

The chain uses TRBV5-1 and TRBJ1-1, with 10 nucleotides matching TRBD1. This CDR3 has 15 residues. From germline, CDR1 is SGHRS and CDR2 YFSETQ. V gave up 2 bases and J gave up 11 bases; unmatched junction bases: 12. In DNA, the CDR3 is TGCGCCAGCAGCTTTGCGGGACAGGGGTTCGTAGTGGCTTTCTTT. It specifies CASSFAGQGFVVAFF.

This clone was detected once. The V call is TRBV7-9, the J call TRBJ1-6, with 8 bases matching TRBD1. The V gene end was trimmed by 2 bases and the J gene end by 0 bases; junction bases not matched to a gene: 0. This CDR3 has 16 residues. Germline CDR1 and CDR2: SEHNR and FQNEAQ (reference sequence). Here the CDR3 reads CASSLQGASYNSPLHF. CDR3 sequence (DNA): TGTGCCAGCAGCTTACAGGGGGCCTCCTATAATTCACCCCTCCACTTT.

The CDR3 loop reads CASSLVLAGGGELFF. The CDR3 DNA sequence: TGTGCCAGCAGCTTAGTACTAGCGGGGGGCGGGGAGCTGTTTTTT. The rearrangement joins TRBV7-2 to TRBJ2-2; TRBD2 matches at 12 bases. The CDR3 runs to 15 residues. V lost 1 base, J lost 7 bases, and 1 base stayed unmatched. CDR1 is SGHTA and CDR2 is FQGNSA in the germline V gene.

V usage is TRBV15 and J usage is TRBJ1-2, with 7 bases lining up with TRBD1. The CDR3 runs to 15 residues. From germline, CDR1 is LNHNV and CDR2 YYDKDF (reference sequence). The junction had 8 bases not matched to a gene; V was cut back by 1 base and J by 6 bases. This CDR3 reads CATSRVGQRSNGYTF. The DNA for the CDR3 is TGTGCCACCAGCAGAGTGGGACAGCGTTCTAATGGCTACACCTTC.

The rearrangement joins TRBV7-8 to TRBJ2-5; possibly TRBD2 for D (6 bases). The CDR3 length is 15 residues. The V end was cut by 2 bases, the J end by 6 bases, with 16 bases between. CDR1 and CDR2 from the germline V gene are SGHVS and FQNEAQ. The CDR3 DNA reads as TGTGCCAGCAGCTTAAGGGAGGTGGACATGAAGACCCAGTACTTC. This sequence encodes CASSLREVDMKTQYF.

The chain links TRBV14 to TRBJ1-3; tentative D call: TRBD1 (6 bases). Trimming took 7 bases from V and 7 from J, leaving 17 bases between them. From germline, CDR1 is SGHDN and CDR2 FVKESK. The CDR3 is 14 amino acids. The DNA of the CDR3 is TGTGCCAGCAACTTGGACAGTCTAAGTAACACCATATATTTT. Encoded protein: CASNLDSLSNTIYF.

This chain links TRBV27 with TRBJ2-7, with D possibly being TRBD1 (5 bases). CDR1 and CDR2 (germline): MNHEY, SMNVEV (reference sequence). Trimming took 3 bases from V and 6 from J, leaving 12 bases between them. This CDR3 has 13 amino acids. The CDR3 protein is CASSLGRAPEQYF. The CDR3 DNA sequence: TGTGCCAGCAGTTTGGGCAGGGCTCCCGAGCAGTACTTC.

The rearrangement links TRBV2 to TRBJ2-7; a weak D match, TRBD2 (5 bases). The CDR3 is made up of 14 amino acids. V gave up 4 bases and J gave up 5 bases, with 15 bases separating them. Per the germline V gene, CDR1 is SNHLY and CDR2 is FYNNEI. The CDR3, as DNA: TGTGCCAGCAGTGTACTAGGAAGGACGGACGAGCAGTACTTC. It codes for CASSVLGRTDEQYF.

V usage is TRBV18 and J usage is TRBJ1-1; D gene uncertain. The CDR3 contains 14 residues. With 3 bases removed from V and 3 bases from J, the gap between germline ends came to 11 bases. Germline V gene sequence: CDR1 KGHSH, CDR2 LQKENI. In DNA form, the CDR3 reads TGTGCCAGCTCACCCCCCAAGGGCTACACTGAAGCTTTCTTT. It translates to CASSPPKGYTEAFF.

This clone has only one observation. This sequence joins TRBV7-2 and TRBJ1-3; 8 nucleotides match TRBD1. CDR1 is SGHTA, CDR2 FQGNSA, per germline. J was trimmed by 7 bases and V by 3 bases; bases with no gene match: 11. The CDR3 sequence is 16 residues long. The CDR3 reads CASSFADRGERNTIYF. For the CDR3, the DNA is TGTGCCAGCAGCTTCGCCGACAGGGGTGAAAGGAACACCATATATTTT.

This clone appeared a few times. This chain connects TRBV18 to TRBJ2-7; 8 bases align to TRBD1. Looked up from germline, CDR1 is KGHSH and CDR2 is LQKENI. CDR3 length: 14 amino acids. V shed 5 bases and J 2 bases; nucleotides not matched to a gene: 5. CDR3: CASSKLQGAYEQYF. The CDR3 bases are TGTGCCAGCTCAAAATTACAGGGGGCCTACGAGCAGTACTTC.

This chain links TRBV19 with TRBJ2-3; the match to TRBD2 covers 9 bases. Germline CDR1 and CDR2: LNHDA and SQIVND (reference sequence). Trimming took 5 bases from V and 1 from J; bases not matched to a gene: 7. The CDR3 is made up of 16 amino acids. The CDR3 here is CASSPTLAGGTDTQYF. CDR3 nucleotides: TGTGCCAGTAGTCCGACACTAGCGGGTGGCACAGATACGCAGTATTTT. Full variable domain (rest looked up from reference TRBV19 and TRBJ2-3): DGGITQSPKYLFRKEGQNVTLSCEQNLNHDAMYWYRQDPGQGLRLIYYSQIVNDFQKGDIAEGYSVSREKKESFPLTVTSAQKNPTAFYLCASSPTLAGGTDTQYFGPGTRLTVL.

The V call is TRBV30, the J call TRBJ2-7; 8 nucleotides line up with TRBD1. The CDR3 consists of 15 residues. V shed 2 bases, J shed 0 bases, and the junction held 6 bases outside the gene matches. Germline V gives CDR1 GTSNPN, CDR2 SVGIG (reference sequence). The CDR3 spells CAWSRQGSSSYEQYF. CDR3 nucleotide sequence: TGTGCCTGGAGTCGACAGGGGTCGAGCTCCTACGAGCAGTACTTC.

This chain joins TRBV11-3 and TRBJ1-4; no clear D gene. Germline CDR1 SGHNT, CDR2 YENEEA. The CDR3 loop spans 16 amino acids. V was pared by 1 base and J by 0 bases, with 9 bases between. The CDR3 loop is CASSLGLTATNEKLFF. CDR3 coding DNA: TGTGCCAGCAGCTTAGGTTTGACGGCAACTAATGAAAAACTGTTTTTT.

V is TRBV5-1 and J is TRBJ2-7, with 13 bases that match TRBD2. This CDR3 is 16 amino acids long. J was trimmed by 2 bases and V by 2 bases; bases with no gene match: 4. Germline lookup yields CDR1 SGHRS and CDR2 YFSETQ. The CDR3 protein is CASSLVGTSGTYEQYF. In DNA form, the CDR3 reads TGCGCCAGCAGCTTAGTAGGGACTAGCGGGACCTACGAGCAGTACTTC.

The genes are TRBV5-1 and TRBJ1-4; 10 bases fit TRBD1. With V trimmed by 4 bases and J by 7 bases, 7 bases remained unmatched. The CDR3 runs 15 residues. Germline-derived CDR1 and CDR2 are SGHRS and YFSETQ. The CDR3 bases are TGCGCCAGCAGCCTACCGGGACAGGGGAGTGAAAAACTGTTTTTT. Protein: CASSLPGQGSEKLFF.

This chain joins TRBV11-3 and TRBJ2-6; D uncertain. The germline V and J ends were trimmed by 5 bases and 0 bases, with 8 bases remaining between them. This CDR3 comprises 15 residues. Germline V lookup: CDR1 SGHNT, CDR2 YENEEA. The CDR3 bases are TGTGCCAGCAGCCCTAGGATCTCTGGGGCCAACGTCCTGACTTTC. Protein: CASSPRISGANVLTF. The whole variable domain, filled in from reference TRBV11-3 and TRBJ2-6, reads EAGVVQSPRYKIIEKKQPVAFWCNPISGHNTLYWYLQNLGQGPELLIRYENEEAVDDSQLPKDRFSAERLKGVDSTLKIQPAELGDSAVYLCASSPRISGANVLTFGAGSRLTVL.

This clone was found a few times. This chain connects TRBV27 to TRBJ1-3; D ambiguous. CDR1 and CDR2 from the germline V gene are MNHEY and SMNVEV (reference sequence). V lost 1 base to trimming and J lost 0 bases, with 19 bases between them. The CDR3 is made up of 19 amino acids. For the CDR3, the DNA is TGTGCCAGCAGTTTATGGATTGGGTGGGCCGGGAGCTCTGGAAACACCATATATTTT. It translates to CASSLWIGWAGSSGNTIYF.